This TCR beta chain was identified during a study of control samples from healthy donors and cancer patients. Measured with immunoSEQ multiplex PCR; TCRdb has only the in-frame clones, and not every one. Found here are about 120,000 clones, 80% to 95% of them singletons; the top ten hold 7.8%. The CDR3 extends over 14 amino acids. V shed 5 bases and J shed 1 base, with 14 bases lying between them. The germline CDR1 and CDR2 sequences are GTSNPN and SVGIG (reference sequence). The receptor was derived from a woman aged 18-29 years in good health. The material sequenced was blood. V and J are TRBV30 and TRBJ1-2; D perhaps matches TRBD1 (6 bases). CDR3 sequence: CAWDRGAINYGYTF. Here the CDR3 DNA reads TGTGCCTGGGACCGGGGGGCGATTAACTATGGCTACACCTTC.